This TCR beta chain was profiled in a study of early T cells in non-severe SARS-CoV-2 infection. Study-wide context: Sequencing used unsorted whole-blood bulk RNA, so chains lack pairing.

This clonotype was recorded many times. As yet, its antigen is unknown. Whole-study findings and limits: There was a bias toward anti-spike CD8 responses in VDJdb matching, which missed private and CD4 specificities.

Individually, cDNA molecules had unique molecular identifiers attached to them. TCRdb recomputed calls from the 5' RACE reads with MiXCR, one row per CDR3 protein. The sample contains roughly 110,000 distinct CDR3 sequences, approximately 12% of which appear only once. CDR3 length: 15 residues. V lost 4 bases, J lost 8 bases, and 19 bases lay in between. Germline V CDR1 and CDR2: SGHDT, YYEEEE. The V and J genes are TRBV5-6 and TRBJ2-1, with D perhaps TRBD1 (5 bases). The sequenced sample consisted of whole blood. This receptor was obtained from an adult who was a healthcare worker with PCR-confirmed SARS-CoV-2 infection or an uninfected control (not recorded which). As DNA, the CDR3 is TGTGCCAGCAGCCTTTTTGGGCAGGGCTTCGATGAGCAGTTCTTC. Translating gives CASSLFGQGFDEQFF.